These T cell receptor beta chains were read from a single sample in a study of T-cell reconstitution after alpha-beta-depleted transplantation in children. MiXCR was run by TCRdb on the PCR reads, yielding one entry per CDR3 protein. The data contain around 700,000 distinct CDR3 sequences, about an eighth of them seen just once; the ten biggest clones take up around 0.76%. This sample comprised PBMCs, obtained before TCRalphabeta/CD19-depleted stem cell transplant. The receptors here all came from a girl aged 2 to 10 with congenital amegakaryocytic thrombocytopenia, due to receive a stem cell transplant. Each CDR3 is given with its conserved first and last residue. The order of the fields is D gene, clone size, J gene, V gene, CDR3 protein, CDR3 DNA. The D gene is left open where the match is weak. Clone size is stated in some rows and not others, as once, few, many or a class when expanded.

TRBD2,once,TRBJ2-1,TRBV28,CATTIWTSHNELFF,TGTGCCACCACAATCTGGACTAGTCACAATGAGCTGTTCTTC
TRBD2,NA,TRBJ2-3,TRBV6-5,CASSSLAISTDTQYF,TGTGCCAGCAGTTCACTAGCGATAAGCACAGATACGCAGTATTTT
TRBD2,many,TRBJ2-3,TRBV6-5,CASSLTGGGGTDTQYF,TGTGCCAGCAGTTTAACCGGGGGAGGGGGCACAGATACGCAGTATTTT
NA,many,TRBJ2-3,TRBV29-1,CSVEVIASTDTQYF,TGCAGCGTTGAAGTTATCGCTAGCACAGATACGCAGTATTTT
TRBD1,once,TRBJ2-7,TRBV7-3,CASSVGQGSEQYF,TGTGCCAGCAGCGTAGGACAGGGAAGCGAGCAGTACTTC
TRBD2,few,TRBJ2-3,TRBV5-1,CASSLDPGGIPSTDTQYF,TGCGCCAGCAGCTTGGATCCGGGAGGTATTCCTAGCACAGATACGCAGTATTTT
NA,few,TRBJ2-5,TRBV11-2,CASSLDTGFQETQYF,TGTGCCAGCAGCTTAGATACAGGCTTCCAAGAGACCCAGTACTTC
NA,many,TRBJ2-7,TRBV20-1,CSARGIRQTSSYEQYF,TGCAGTGCTAGAGGAATAAGACAGACTTCCTCCTACGAGCAGTACTTC
TRBD1,many,TRBJ2-1,TRBV15,CATMDRFSYNEQFF,TGTGCCACCATGGACAGGTTCTCCTACAATGAGCAGTTCTTC
NA,many,TRBJ2-5,TRBV12-3/TRBV12-4,CASSLNGRKETQYF,TGTGCCAGCAGTTTAAATGGGAGGAAAGAGACCCAGTACTTC
TRBD2,few,TRBJ2-1,TRBV12-3/TRBV12-4,CASSLTIAGGKYNEQFF,TGTGCCAGCAGTTTAACCATAGCGGGAGGTAAATACAATGAGCAGTTCTTC
NA,NA,TRBJ2-4,TRBV28,CASSLPWQGQNIQYF,TGTGCCAGCAGTTTACCTTGGCAGGGCCAAAACATTCAGTACTTC
NA,many,TRBJ2-7,TRBV7-9,CASSLGEVAWEQYF,TGTGCCAGCAGCTTAGGGGAGGTCGCGTGGGAGCAGTACTTC
TRBD2,few,TRBJ2-7,TRBV2,CASSVPAELAISYEQYF,TGTGCCAGCAGTGTACCCGCAGAACTAGCGATCTCCTACGAGCAGTACTTC
NA,many,TRBJ2-3,TRBV7-6,CASSLYADTQYF,TGTGCCAGCAGCTTATATGCAGATACGCAGTATTTT
TRBD1,NA,TRBJ1-2,TRBV6-1,CASSEWTGDGYTF,TGTGCCAGCAGTGAATGGACAGGGGATGGCTACACCTTC
TRBD2,many,TRBJ2-3,TRBV12-3/TRBV12-4,CASSLAGGRDTQYF,TGTGCCAGCAGTTTAGCGGGGGGGAGAGATACGCAGTATTTT
NA,NA,TRBJ2-2,TRBV15,CATSKGEESVWGELFF,TGTGCCACCAGCAAGGGAGAGGAATCCGTTTGGGGGGAGCTGTTTTTT
TRBD1,many,TRBJ2-1,TRBV5-1,CASTVRARGYEQFF,TGCGCCAGCACCGTGAGGGCCAGGGGGTATGAGCAGTTCTTC
TRBD2,many,TRBJ2-7,TRBV11-2,CASSSSPTSGSEQYF,TGTGCCAGCAGCTCCTCCCCGACTAGCGGGAGCGAGCAGTACTTC
TRBD2,few,TRBJ2-3,TRBV27,CASSLLGGLAGPQYF,TGTGCCAGCAGTTTATTGGGGGGACTAGCGGGACCGCAGTATTTT
TRBD1,few,TRBJ2-3,TRBV15,CATWTGYTQYF,TGTGCCACCTGGACAGGCTATACGCAGTATTTT
TRBD2,many,TRBJ2-5,TRBV20-1,CSASNVGGAMETQYF,TGCAGTGCTAGTAATGTGGGAGGGGCAATGGAGACCCAGTACTTC
NA,NA,TRBJ2-7,TRBV20-1,CSARDRGASYEQYF,TGCAGTGCTAGAGATCGAGGGGCCTCCTACGAGCAGTACTTC
TRBD1,NA,TRBJ2-6,TRBV12-3/TRBV12-4,CASSSRDSQGANVLTF,TGTGCCAGCAGTTCACGGGACAGTCAAGGGGCCAACGTCCTGACTTTC
TRBD2,many,TRBJ2-1,TRBV7-2,CASSLAPSGRYNEQFF,TGTGCCAGCAGCTTAGCGCCTAGCGGGAGATACAATGAGCAGTTCTTC
TRBD2,NA,TRBJ2-7,TRBV20-1,CSAKQAQGLVYEQYF,TGCAGTGCTAAGCAAGCCCAGGGACTAGTCTACGAGCAGTACTTC
NA,few,TRBJ2-3,TRBV24-1,CATSDPRLVPDTQYF,TGTGCCACCAGTGACCCTCGACTAGTACCAGATACGCAGTATTTT
TRBD2,few,TRBJ2-1,TRBV7-2,CASSWTSGRSDEQFF,TGTGCCAGCAGCTGGACTAGCGGGAGGTCCGATGAGCAGTTCTTC